The next 25 T cell receptor beta chains were all read from a single sample in a study of spatial heterogeneity in lung cancer (dated by TCRdb to between 2018 and 2021). Sample time point, as interpreted from the label and publication: sample taken at primary tumor resection. The paper's findings and limits, for the study overall: The tumor nonsynonymous mutation count correlated with the number of expanded alpha and beta TCRs within the tumor.

Their antigens remain unidentified. Library creation used 5' RACE. These reads were obtained on a NextSeq 500. Using fastp at Q25 and MiXCR, TCRdb reprocessed the public reads and kept productive beta chains. Rows merge per CDR3 protein into single entries with the most common DNA and genes. For this sample there are over 8,500 distinct CDR3 sequences; roughly 6% appear just once. Around 25% of the sample goes to the ten largest clones. Sequencing used lung tumor tissue, obtained at surgery. Receptors originate from a female donor with early-stage non-small cell lung cancer.

This clonotype was counted ten times or more. This chain uses TRBV2 with TRBJ2-7; D not certain. The CDR3 contains 13 residues. The V end was cut by 7 bases, the J end by 6 bases, with 16 bases between. Germline lookup yields CDR1 SNHLY and CDR2 FYNNEI. The CDR3 spells CASIAGKATEQYF. As DNA, the CDR3 is TGTGCCAGCATCGCTGGGAAGGCGACCGAGCAGTACTTC.

This clonotype appeared many times. The chain has TRBV2 and TRBJ2-1; 9 positions match TRBD1. Germline V CDR1 and CDR2: SNHLY, FYNNEI. V shed 7 bases and J 5 bases; nucleotides not matched to a gene: 12. This CDR3 spans 16 amino acids. The CDR3 here is CASTVTGTGPNNEQFF. CDR3 nucleotide sequence: TGTGCCAGCACCGTTACCGGGACAGGGCCCAACAATGAGCAGTTCTTC.

This clonotype was detected a few times. The chain recombines TRBV20-1 with TRBJ2-1; D call uncertain. This CDR3 contains 14 residues. V dropped 3 bases and J dropped 0 bases, with 9 bases sitting between them. Germline CDR1 DFQATT, CDR2 SNEGSKA (reference sequence). CDR3 nucleotide sequence: TGCAGTGCTAGGGACCCGAGCTCCTACAATGAGCAGTTCTTC. It yields the protein CSARDPSSYNEQFF.

This clonotype has only a few counts. The rearrangement uses TRBV4-3 and TRBJ1-5; D not resolved. The CDR3 runs 13 residues. V was pared by 5 bases and J by 2 bases, with 7 bases between. The germline V gene has CDR1 LGHNA and CDR2 YSLEER. The chain's CDR3 is CASSSGGNQPQHF. The CDR3 nucleotides read TGCGCCAGCAGCAGCGGGGGCAATCAGCCCCAGCATTTT.

This clonotype has ten or more counts. The chain couples TRBV4-2 to TRBJ2-5; 11 nucleotides agree with TRBD2. This CDR3 has 16 amino acids. Germline V CDR1 and CDR2: LGHNA, YNFKEQ. Trimming cost V 0 bases and J 1 base; bases outside gene matches: 1. This CDR3 reads CASSQEGTSGQETQYF. CDR3 bases: TGTGCCAGCAGCCAAGAAGGGACTAGCGGCCAAGAGACCCAGTACTTC.

This clonotype was seen at least ten times. The chain uses TRBV9 and TRBJ2-7; 7 bases line up with TRBD2. This CDR3 contains 15 residues. V dropped 0 bases and J dropped 2; count of bases not matched to a gene: 5. The germline CDR1 and CDR2 sequences are SGDLS and YYNGEE. In DNA, the CDR3 is TGTGCCAGCAGCGTAGCTAGCGGCTTTGCCTACGAGCAGTACTTC. This translates into CASSVASGFAYEQYF.

This clonotype has ten or more counts. This chain links TRBV5-1 with TRBJ2-7; 7 nucleotides line up with TRBD1. The ends lost 4 bases at V and 5 bases at J; junction bases unmatched: 6. Germline CDR1 and CDR2: SGHRS and YFSETQ. The CDR3 extends over 13 amino acids. This CDR3 is CASSRQGDNEQYF. In DNA, the CDR3 is TGCGCCAGCAGCCGGCAGGGGGACAACGAGCAGTACTTC.

This clonotype has at least ten counts. One junction end does not reproduce the germline sequence, and a read error may be involved. V and J are TRBV6-2 or TRBV6-3 and TRBJ1-5; D is ambiguous. CDR1 MNHEY and CDR2 SVGEGT come from the germline V gene. The CDR3 length is 16 residues. The CDR3 loop is CASSYPTRRAAQPRHF. The CDR3 DNA is TGTGCCAGCAGTTACCCGACCCGTCGGGCAGCTCAGCCCCGGCATTTT.

This clonotype turned up a few times. The V call is TRBV20-1, the J call TRBJ2-6; 7 bases line up with TRBD1. CDR3 length: 17 residues. Per germline, CDR1 DFQATT and CDR2 SNEGSKA (reference sequence). Trimming removed 5 bases from V and 0 bases from J; junction bases left unmatched: 10. CDR3 sequence reads: CSAVGRDRLSGANVLTF. CDR3 DNA: TGCAGTGCTGTCGGCCGGGACAGACTCTCTGGGGCCAACGTCCTGACTTTC.

Of note for this clonotype: This could be a read error, since a much larger clone is one nucleotide away. V and J are TRBV19 and TRBJ1-6; D is uncertain. The V and J ends lost 11 bases and 4 bases respectively, with 12 bases between them. Germline V gene lookup returns CDR1 LNHDA and CDR2 SQIVND (reference sequence). This CDR3 contains 13 residues. DNA of the CDR3: TGTGCCGGCACAAGGGAGTATAATTCACCCCTCCACTTT. Amino acids: CAGTREYNSPLHF.

This clonotype was detected many times. This chain links TRBV5-1 with TRBJ2-5, with D tentatively TRBD1 (6 bases). The germline V gene has CDR1 SGHRS and CDR2 YFSETQ. With 6 bases removed from V and 2 bases from J, the gap between germline ends came to 11 bases. CDR3 length: 13 residues. The CDR3 sequence: CASNNRVQETQYF. The CDR3 DNA follows: TGCGCCAGCAACAACAGGGTTCAAGAGACCCAGTACTTC.

This clonotype appeared many times. CDR3 bases: TGTGCCAGCAGTGATCCCGGACAGGGGGACGGGGGGACCCAGTACTTC. Amino acids: CASSDPGQGDGGTQYF. This sequence joins TRBV2 and TRBJ2-5; TRBD1 aligns across 10 bases. Germline trimming cut 3 bases from V and 7 bases from J; bases unmatched to any gene: 11. The CDR3 contains 16 residues. Germline V gives CDR1 SNHLY, CDR2 FYNNEI.

The CDR3 nucleotides are TGTGCCAGCAGCTCAGGGAGCCGTGGCACTGAAGCTTTCTTT. Translation: CASSSGSRGTEAFF. This rearrangement joins TRBV7-2 to TRBJ1-1, with D maybe TRBD1 (5 bases). Germline V CDR1 and CDR2: SGHTA, FQGNSA. V was pared by 4 bases and J by 4 bases, with 13 bases between. CDR3 length: 14 amino acids.

Many counts were recorded for this clonotype. This rearrangement joins TRBV7-4 to TRBJ2-1; D call uncertain. Per the germline V gene, CDR1 is SGHVT and CDR2 is SQSDAQ. The CDR3 length is 13 residues. The V and J ends lost 2 bases and 5 bases respectively, with 7 bases between them. The CDR3: CASSLSVDNEQFF. The DNA for the CDR3 is TGTGCCAGCAGCTTAAGTGTGGACAATGAGCAGTTCTTC.

Many counts were recorded for this clonotype. CDR3 sequence (DNA): TGTGCCAGCAGAGATCCGGACACTAATGAAAAACTGTTTTTT. It specifies CASRDPDTNEKLFF. This rearrangement joins TRBV25-1 to TRBJ1-4; D is unclear. Germline-derived CDR1 and CDR2 are MGHDK and SYGVNS. The length of the CDR3 is 14 residues. The V gene lost 6 bases and the J gene lost 2 bases, with 10 bases spanning the gap.

This sequence joins TRBV12-3 or TRBV12-4 and TRBJ1-6, with a possible D match to TRBD1 (5 bases). The CDR3 is 16 amino acids. V lost 0 bases and J 9 bases, leaving 15 bases between the germline ends. In DNA, the CDR3 is TGTGCCAGCAGTTTAGCGGGTTCAGGGTTGGGTTCACCCCTCCACTTT. Protein product: CASSLAGSGLGSPLHF.

This chain uses TRBV6-6 with TRBJ2-1; 8 positions match TRBD1. Losses at the gene ends were 7 bases for V and 9 bases for J; bases not matched to a gene: 2. The CDR3 totals 11 residues. The germline V gene has CDR1 MNHNY and CDR2 SVGAGI (reference sequence). CDR3 sequence reads: CASKDRGEQFF. Here the CDR3 DNA reads TGTGCCAGCAAAGACAGGGGTGAGCAGTTCTTC.

This clonotype was observed at least ten times. The J gene is TRBJ2-2, the V gene TRBV11-3, with D perhaps matching TRBD1 (5 bases). The germline V gene encodes CDR1 SGHNT and CDR2 YENEEA. The CDR3 totals 17 residues. Trimming removed 4 bases at V and 0 bases at J, with 15 bases between. The chain's CDR3 is CASSSTPDKPNTGELFF. The CDR3 DNA is TGTGCCAGCAGCTCGACCCCGGACAAACCGAACACCGGGGAGCTGTTTTTT.

This clonotype occurred many times. This sequence joins TRBV6-5 and TRBJ1-2; maybe TRBD1 (5 bases). Germline assignment: CDR1 MNHEY and CDR2 SVGAGI. The CDR3 is 15 residues long. V shed 0 bases and J shed 4 bases, with 12 bases lying between them. The CDR3 DNA reads as TGTGCCAGCAGTTACTCCCTCGGCGGGGCCTATGGCTACACCTTC. Translation gives CASSYSLGGAYGYTF.

This clonotype qualifies as medium-sized (0.01 to 0.1%). The rearrangement links TRBV29-1 to TRBJ1-2; no definite D call. The CDR3 is 11 amino acids. Germline V lookup: CDR1 SQVTM, CDR2 ANQGSEA. Trimming took 1 base from V and 2 from J, leaving 2 bases between them. In DNA form, the CDR3 reads TGCAGCGTTGAAGGGAACTATGGCTACACCTTC. Protein product: CSVEGNYGYTF.

This clonotype was counted many times. The genes are TRBV29-1 and TRBJ2-2; D uncertain. The CDR3 is made up of 14 amino acids. Germline CDR1 SQVTM, CDR2 ANQGSEA. The V gene lost 4 bases and the J gene lost 0 bases, with 9 bases spanning the gap. CDR3 residues: CSVASDANTGELFF. DNA of the CDR3: TGCAGCGTTGCCTCGGACGCGAACACCGGGGAGCTGTTTTTT.

This clonotype was seen at least ten times. This chain joins TRBV5-1 and TRBJ2-7; no clear D gene. The CDR3 is 14 residues long. Germline values: CDR1 SGHRS, CDR2 YFSETQ. V lost 0 bases, J lost 1 base, and 8 bases lay in between. The CDR3 reads CASSLEVGSYEQYF. CDR3 coding DNA: TGCGCCAGCAGCTTGGAGGTGGGTTCCTACGAGCAGTACTTC.

This clonotype was seen ten or more times. V gene TRBV9 combines with J gene TRBJ1-1, with 7 bases matching TRBD1. The V gene end was trimmed by 3 bases and the J gene end by 5 bases; junction bases not matched to a gene: 4. The germline CDR1 and CDR2 sequences are SGDLS and YYNGEE. There are 13 residues in the CDR3. The CDR3 region has the DNA TGTGCCAGCAGCGCTCACAGGGGAACTGAAGCTTTCTTT. It specifies CASSAHRGTEAFF.

Details on this clonotype: A much larger clonotype is one base distant, so this may be a read error. The chain uses TRBV6-6 and TRBJ2-5; possibly TRBD2 for D (5 bases). The CDR3 contains 13 residues. V was shortened by 8 bases and J by 9 bases, with 19 bases between the two germline ends. The germline gives CDR1 MNHNY, CDR2 SVGAGI (reference sequence). This chain's CDR3 is CASAWGASEPQYF. The DNA for the CDR3 is TGTGCCAGCGCCTGGGGAGCTTCTGAGCCCCAGTACTTC.

In its sample, this clonotype was seen many times. The chain carries TRBV7-2 and TRBJ2-5, with TRBD2 as a possible D gene (6 bases). Trimming took off 5 bases at V and 5 bases at J, with 21 bases between the two ends. The CDR3 runs 16 residues. The germline gives CDR1 SGHTA, CDR2 FQGNSA. The CDR3: CASSIVSGPGVETQYF. CDR3 bases: TGTGCCAGCAGCATCGTATCGGGGCCGGGGGTTGAGACCCAGTACTTC.